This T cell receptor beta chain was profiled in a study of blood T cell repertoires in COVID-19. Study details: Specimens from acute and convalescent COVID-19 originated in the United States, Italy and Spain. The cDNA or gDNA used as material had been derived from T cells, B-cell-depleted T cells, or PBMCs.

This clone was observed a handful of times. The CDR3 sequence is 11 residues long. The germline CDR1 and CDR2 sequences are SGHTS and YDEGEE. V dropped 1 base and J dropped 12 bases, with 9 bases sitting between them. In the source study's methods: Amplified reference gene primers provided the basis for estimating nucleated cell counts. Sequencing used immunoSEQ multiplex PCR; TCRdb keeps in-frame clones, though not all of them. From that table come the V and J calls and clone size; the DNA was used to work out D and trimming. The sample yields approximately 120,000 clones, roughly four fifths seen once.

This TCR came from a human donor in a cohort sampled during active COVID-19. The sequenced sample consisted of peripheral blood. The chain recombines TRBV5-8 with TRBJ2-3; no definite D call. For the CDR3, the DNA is TGTGCCAGCAGCTTGCAGTGGTACCAGTATTTT. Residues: CASSLQWYQYF.